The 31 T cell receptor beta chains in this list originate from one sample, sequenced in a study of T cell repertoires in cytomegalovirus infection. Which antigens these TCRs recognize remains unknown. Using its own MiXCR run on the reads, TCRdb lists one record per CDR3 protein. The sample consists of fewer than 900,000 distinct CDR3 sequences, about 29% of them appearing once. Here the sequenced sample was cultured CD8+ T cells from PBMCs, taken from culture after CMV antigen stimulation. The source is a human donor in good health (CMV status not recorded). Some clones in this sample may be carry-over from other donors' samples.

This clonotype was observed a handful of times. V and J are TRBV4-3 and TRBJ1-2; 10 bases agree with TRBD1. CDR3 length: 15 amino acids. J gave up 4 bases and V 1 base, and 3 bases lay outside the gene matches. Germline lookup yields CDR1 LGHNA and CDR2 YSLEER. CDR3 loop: CASSQVGDRGYGYTF. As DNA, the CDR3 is TGCGCCAGCAGCCAAGTTGGGGACAGGGGCTATGGCTACACCTTC.

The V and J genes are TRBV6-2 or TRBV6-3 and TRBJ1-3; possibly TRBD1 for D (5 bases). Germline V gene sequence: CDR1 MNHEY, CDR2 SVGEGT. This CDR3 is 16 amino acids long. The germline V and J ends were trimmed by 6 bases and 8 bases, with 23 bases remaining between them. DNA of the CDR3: TGTGCCAGCAGCGTCAAGAGGACCGTCGGGGGAGACACCATATATTTT. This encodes CASSVKRTVGGDTIYF.

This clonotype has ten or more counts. The CDR3 DNA sequence: TGTGCCAGCAGCCCGGGACAGGACATCGAGCAGTACTTC. Translated: CASSPGQDIEQYF. The rearrangement links TRBV7-8 to TRBJ2-7; 8 bases fit TRBD1. Germline CDR1 is SGHVS and CDR2 is FQNEAQ. Losses at the gene ends were 5 bases for V and 6 bases for J; bases not matched to a gene: 6. The CDR3 sequence is 13 residues long.

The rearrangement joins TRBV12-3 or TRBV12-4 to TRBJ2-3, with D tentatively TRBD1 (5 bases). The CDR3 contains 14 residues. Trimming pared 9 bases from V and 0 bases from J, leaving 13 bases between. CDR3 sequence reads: CASLQASSTDTQYF. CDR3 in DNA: TGTGCCAGTCTACAGGCTTCCAGCACAGATACGCAGTATTTT.

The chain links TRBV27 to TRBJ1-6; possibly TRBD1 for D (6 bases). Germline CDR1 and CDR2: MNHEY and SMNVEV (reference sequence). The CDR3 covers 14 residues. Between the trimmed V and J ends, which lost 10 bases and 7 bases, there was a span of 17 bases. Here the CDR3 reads CATYGGGMNSPLHF. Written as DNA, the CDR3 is TGTGCCACCTACGGGGGGGGCATGAATTCACCCCTCCACTTT.

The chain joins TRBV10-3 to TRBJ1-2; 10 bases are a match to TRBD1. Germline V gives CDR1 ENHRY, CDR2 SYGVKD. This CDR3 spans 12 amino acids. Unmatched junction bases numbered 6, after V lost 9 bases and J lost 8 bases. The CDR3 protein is CAIGTGVTGYTF. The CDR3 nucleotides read TGTGCCATAGGGACAGGGGTGACCGGCTACACCTTC.

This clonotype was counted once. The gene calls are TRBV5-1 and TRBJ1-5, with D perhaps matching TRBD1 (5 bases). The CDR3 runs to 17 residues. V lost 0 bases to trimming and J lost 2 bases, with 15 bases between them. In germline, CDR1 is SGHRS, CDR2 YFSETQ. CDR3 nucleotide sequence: TGCGCCAGCAGCTTGGTAAAGGGACCGGCCCGCAATCAGCCCCAGCATTTT. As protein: CASSLVKGPARNQPQHF.

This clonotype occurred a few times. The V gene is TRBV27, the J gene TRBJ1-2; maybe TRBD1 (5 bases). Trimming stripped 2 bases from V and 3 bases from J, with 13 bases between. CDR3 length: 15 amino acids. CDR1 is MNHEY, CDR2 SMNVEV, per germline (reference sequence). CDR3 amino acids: CASSLGFWGDYGYTF. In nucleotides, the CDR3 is TGTGCCAGCAGTTTAGGGTTCTGGGGGGACTATGGCTACACCTTC.

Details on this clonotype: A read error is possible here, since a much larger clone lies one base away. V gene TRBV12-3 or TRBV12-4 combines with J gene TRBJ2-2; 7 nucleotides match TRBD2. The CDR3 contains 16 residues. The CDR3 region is CASTSRLALNPGEPFF. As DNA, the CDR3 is TGTGCCAGCACTTCGCGACTAGCTTTAAACCCCGGGGAGCCGTTTTTT.

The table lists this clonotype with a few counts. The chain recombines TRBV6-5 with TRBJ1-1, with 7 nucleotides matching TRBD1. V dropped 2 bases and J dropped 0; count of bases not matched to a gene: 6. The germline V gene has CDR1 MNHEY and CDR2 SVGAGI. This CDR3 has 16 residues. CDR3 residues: CASSYEAGGVNTEAFF. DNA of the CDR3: TGTGCCAGCAGTTACGAGGCAGGGGGGGTGAACACTGAAGCTTTCTTT.

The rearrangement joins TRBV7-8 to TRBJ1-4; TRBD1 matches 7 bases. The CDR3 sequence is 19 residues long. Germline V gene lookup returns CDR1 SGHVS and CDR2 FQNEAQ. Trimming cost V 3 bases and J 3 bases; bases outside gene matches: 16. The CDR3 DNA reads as TGTGCCAGCAGCTTGTATTCTACAGGGGATATTGGCCCTAATGAAAAACTGTTTTTT. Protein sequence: CASSLYSTGDIGPNEKLFF.

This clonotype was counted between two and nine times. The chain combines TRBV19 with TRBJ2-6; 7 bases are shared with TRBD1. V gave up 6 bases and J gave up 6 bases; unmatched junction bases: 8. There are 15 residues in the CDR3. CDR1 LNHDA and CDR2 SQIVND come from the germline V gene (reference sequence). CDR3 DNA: TGTGCCAGTAGCCCGGGACAGTATGTGGCCAACGTCCTGACTTTC. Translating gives CASSPGQYVANVLTF.

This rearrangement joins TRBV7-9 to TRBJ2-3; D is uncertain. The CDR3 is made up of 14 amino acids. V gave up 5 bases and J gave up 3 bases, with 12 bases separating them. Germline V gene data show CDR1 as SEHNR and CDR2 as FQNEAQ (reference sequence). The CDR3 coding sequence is TGTGCCAGCAGCCTAAGACCCGTAACAGATACGCAGTATTTT. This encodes CASSLRPVTDTQYF.

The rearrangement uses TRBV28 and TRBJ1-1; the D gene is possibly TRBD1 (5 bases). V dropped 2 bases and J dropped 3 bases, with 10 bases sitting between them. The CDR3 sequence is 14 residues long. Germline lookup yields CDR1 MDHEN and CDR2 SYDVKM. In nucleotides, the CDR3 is TGTGCCAGCAGTTTACGGCGGGGGTACACTGAAGCTTTCTTT. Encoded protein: CASSLRRGYTEAFF.

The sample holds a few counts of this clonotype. The CDR3 reads CASSLGGFGYTF. The DNA of the CDR3 is TGTGCCAGCAGTTTAGGAGGGTTTGGCTACACCTTC. J is TRBJ1-2 and V is TRBV28; D gene uncertain. CDR3 length: 12 amino acids. Germline loops: CDR1 MDHEN, CDR2 SYDVKM. The V and J ends lost 2 bases and 7 bases respectively, with 8 bases between them.

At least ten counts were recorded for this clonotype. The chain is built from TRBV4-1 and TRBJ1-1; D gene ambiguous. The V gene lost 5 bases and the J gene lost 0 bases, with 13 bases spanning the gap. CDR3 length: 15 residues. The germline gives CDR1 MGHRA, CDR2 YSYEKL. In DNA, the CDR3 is TGCGCCAGCAGCATACGGACGGGAATGAACACTGAAGCTTTCTTT. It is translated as CASSIRTGMNTEAFF.

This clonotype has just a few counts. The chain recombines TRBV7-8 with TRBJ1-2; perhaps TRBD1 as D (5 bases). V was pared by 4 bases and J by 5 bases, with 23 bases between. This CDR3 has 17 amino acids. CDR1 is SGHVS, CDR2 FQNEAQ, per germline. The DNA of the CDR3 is TGTGCCAGCAGCTCAGACAGAGCCCAAACCCCCCAATATGGCTACACCTTC. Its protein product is CASSSDRAQTPQYGYTF.

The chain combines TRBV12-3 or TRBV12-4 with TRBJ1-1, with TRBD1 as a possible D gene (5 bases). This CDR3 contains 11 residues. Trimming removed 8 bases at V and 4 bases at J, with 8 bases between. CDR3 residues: CASGGSTEAFF. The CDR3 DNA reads TGTGCCAGCGGGGGTAGCACTGAAGCTTTCTTT.

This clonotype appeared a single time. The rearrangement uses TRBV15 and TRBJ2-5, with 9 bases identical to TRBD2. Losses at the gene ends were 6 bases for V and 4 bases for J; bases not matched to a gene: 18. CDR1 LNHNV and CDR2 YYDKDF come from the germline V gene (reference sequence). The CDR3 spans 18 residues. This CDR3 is CATRLPKVGGGAGETQYF. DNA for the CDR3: TGTGCCACCAGGCTCCCAAAAGTTGGCGGGGGGGCCGGAGAGACCCAGTACTTC.

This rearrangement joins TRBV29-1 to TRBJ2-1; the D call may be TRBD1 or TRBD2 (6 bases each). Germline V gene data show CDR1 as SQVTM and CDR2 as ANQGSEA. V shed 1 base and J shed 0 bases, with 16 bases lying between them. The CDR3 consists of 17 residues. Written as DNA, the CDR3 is TGCAGCGTTGAAGGTTTACGGGGGCCGAGCTCCTACAATGAGCAGTTCTTC. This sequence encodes CSVEGLRGPSSYNEQFF.

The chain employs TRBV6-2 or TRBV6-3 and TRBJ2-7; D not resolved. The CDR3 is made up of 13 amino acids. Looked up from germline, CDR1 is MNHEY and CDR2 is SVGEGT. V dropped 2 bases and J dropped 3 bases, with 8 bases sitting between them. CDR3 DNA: TGTGCCAGCAGTTACCCCCCACTCTACGAGCAGTACGTC. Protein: CASSYPPLYEQYV.

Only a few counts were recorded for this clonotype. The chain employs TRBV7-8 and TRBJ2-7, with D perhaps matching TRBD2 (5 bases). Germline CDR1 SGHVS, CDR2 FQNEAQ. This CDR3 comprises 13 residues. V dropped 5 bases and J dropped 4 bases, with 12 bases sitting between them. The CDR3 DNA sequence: TGTGCCAGCAGCCCCAGAGGGATGTACGAGCAGTACGTC. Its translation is CASSPRGMYEQYV.

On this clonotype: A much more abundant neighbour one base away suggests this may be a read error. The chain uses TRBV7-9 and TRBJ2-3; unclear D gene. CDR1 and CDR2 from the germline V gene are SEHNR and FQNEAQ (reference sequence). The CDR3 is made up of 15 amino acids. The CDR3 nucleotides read TGTGCCAGCAGCCCCCTGAGGCGCCTTACAGATACGCACTATTTT. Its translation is CASSPLRRLTDTHYF.

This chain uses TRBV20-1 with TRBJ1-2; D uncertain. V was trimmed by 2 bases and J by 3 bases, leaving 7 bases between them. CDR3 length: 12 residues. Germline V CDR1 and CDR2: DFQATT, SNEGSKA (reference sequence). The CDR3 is CSARKWDYGYTF. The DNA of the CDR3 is TGCAGTGCTAGAAAATGGGACTATGGCTACACCTTC.

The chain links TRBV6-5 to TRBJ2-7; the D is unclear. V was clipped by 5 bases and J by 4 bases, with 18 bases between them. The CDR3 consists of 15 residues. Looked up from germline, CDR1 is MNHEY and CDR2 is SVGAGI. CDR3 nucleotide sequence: TGTGCCAGCAGTCCAGCCAGCCGAAGACCATACGAGCAGTACGTC. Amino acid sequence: CASSPASRRPYEQYV.

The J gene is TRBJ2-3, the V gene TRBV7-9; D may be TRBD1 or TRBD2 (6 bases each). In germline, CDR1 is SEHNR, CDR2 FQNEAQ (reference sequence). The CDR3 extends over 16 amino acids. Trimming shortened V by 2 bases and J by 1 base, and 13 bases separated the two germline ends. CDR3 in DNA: TGTGCCAGCAGCTTACGGGGGCGCCAGGGCACAGATACGCAGTATTTT. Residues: CASSLRGRQGTDTQYF.

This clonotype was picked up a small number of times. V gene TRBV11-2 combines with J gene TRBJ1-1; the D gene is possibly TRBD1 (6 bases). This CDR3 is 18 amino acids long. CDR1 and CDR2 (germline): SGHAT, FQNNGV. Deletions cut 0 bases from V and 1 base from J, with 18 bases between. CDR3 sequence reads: CASSLDQWRGDSNTEAFF. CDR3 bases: TGTGCCAGCAGCTTAGATCAATGGAGGGGGGACTCGAACACTGAAGCTTTCTTT.

This chain's CDR3 is CASSPFRERRAAKNIQYF. The CDR3 region has the DNA TGTGCCAGCAGCCCCTTCCGGGAACGGCGAGCGGCCAAAAACATTCAGTACTTC. This chain joins TRBV7-3 and TRBJ2-4; possible D gene TRBD2, 5 bases. The CDR3 length is 18 residues. Germline lookup yields CDR1 SGHTA and CDR2 FQGTGA. V was trimmed by 5 bases and J by 1 base, leaving 21 bases between them.

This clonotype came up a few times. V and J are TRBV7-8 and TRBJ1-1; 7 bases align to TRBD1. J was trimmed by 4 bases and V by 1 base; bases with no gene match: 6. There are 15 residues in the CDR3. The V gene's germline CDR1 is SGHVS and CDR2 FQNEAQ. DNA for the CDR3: TGTGCCAGCAGCTTAGACGGGACAGTGCCCACTGAAGCTTTCTTT. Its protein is CASSLDGTVPTEAFF.

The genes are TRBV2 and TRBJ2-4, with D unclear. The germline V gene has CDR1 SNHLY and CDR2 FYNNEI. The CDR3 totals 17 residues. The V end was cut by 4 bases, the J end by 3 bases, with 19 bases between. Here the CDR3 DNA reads TGTGCCAGCAGTGTGATAGCCACCGTTAGTGTCAAAAACATTCAGTACTTC. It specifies CASSVIATVSVKNIQYF.

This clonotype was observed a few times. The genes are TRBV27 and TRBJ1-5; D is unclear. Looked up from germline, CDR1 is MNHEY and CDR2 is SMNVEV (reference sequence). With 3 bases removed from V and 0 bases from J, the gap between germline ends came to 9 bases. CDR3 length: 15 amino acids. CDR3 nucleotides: TGTGCCAGCAGTTTGGGATCAAATAGCAATCAGCCCCAGCATTTT. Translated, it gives CASSLGSNSNQPQHF.